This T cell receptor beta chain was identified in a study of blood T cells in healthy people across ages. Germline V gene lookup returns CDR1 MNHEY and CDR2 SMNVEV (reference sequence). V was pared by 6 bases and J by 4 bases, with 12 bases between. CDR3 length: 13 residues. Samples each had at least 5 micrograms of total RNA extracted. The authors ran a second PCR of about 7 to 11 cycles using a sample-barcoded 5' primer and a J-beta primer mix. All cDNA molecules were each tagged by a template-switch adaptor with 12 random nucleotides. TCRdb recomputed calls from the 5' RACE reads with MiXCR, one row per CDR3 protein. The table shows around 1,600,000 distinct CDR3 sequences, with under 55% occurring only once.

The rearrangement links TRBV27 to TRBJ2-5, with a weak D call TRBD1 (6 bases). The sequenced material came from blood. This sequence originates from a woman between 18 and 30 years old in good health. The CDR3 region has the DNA TGTGCCAGCAGACAGGGCCACCTAGAGACCCAGTACTTC. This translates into CASRQGHLETQYF.